The source of this T cell receptor beta chain is a study of memory CD4+ T cells and cytomegalovirus serostatus. The sort gate was single viable CD3+CD4+CD8-CD45RO+ cells for memory CD4+ T cells. Assay used: immunoSEQ multiplex PCR; TCRdb lists only in-frame clones, some missing. The profile shows 50,000 to 60,000 clones, 80% to 90% of them singletons. The CDR3 runs 15 residues. V dropped 6 bases and J dropped 7; count of bases not matched to a gene: 9. Germline V lookup: CDR1 MNHNS, CDR2 SASEGT. The receptor was derived from an adult in good health and CMV-seropositive. Material: memory CD4+ T cells from blood. The chain joins TRBV6-1 to TRBJ1-5, with 10 positions matching TRBD1. The chain's CDR3 is CASSDRGRDLQPQHF. As DNA, the CDR3 is TGTGCCAGCAGCGACAGGGGGCGCGATCTGCAGCCCCAGCATTTT.